This T cell receptor beta chain was recovered during a study of CD8+CD57+ T cells in acquired aplastic anemia. For sequencing, patients were chosen who had shown expansion of CD8+CD57+ cells by flow cytometry. TCR beta VDJ and CDR3 profiling used genomic DNA as template. From the reads, TCRdb called clonotypes with MiXCR, one entry per CDR3 protein. The data show approximately 150,000 distinct CDR3 sequences, with around half seen just once and more than 0.85% held by the top ten. CDR1 ENHRY and CDR2 SYGVKD come from the germline V gene. Trimming pared 3 bases from V and 3 bases from J, leaving 11 bases between. The CDR3 runs 14 residues. This clonotype was seen many times.

The sample comprised sorted CD4+, CD8+, or CD8+CD57+ T cells (not recorded which) from PBMCs. The TCR originated in a human donor with aplastic anemia. This chain uses TRBV10-3 with TRBJ1-1; no reliable D call. CDR3 nucleotide sequence: TGTGCCATCAGTGACGGGCCTGGGGACACTGAAGCTTTCTTT. It encodes CAISDGPGDTEAFF.